Following are 9 T cell receptor beta chains from one sample sequenced in a study of tumor and adjacent non-tumor tissue in lung cancer. This sample's RNA came from whole unsorted tissue. A modified ARM-PCR protocol with three rounds of nested PCR amplified TCRbeta. TCRdb redid the calling of the multiplex PCR reads with MiXCR, one entry per CDR3 protein. There are some 80,000 distinct CDR3 sequences in the sample; around 70% occur only once, and roughly 9% lies in the top ten. The sequencing input was lung tumor tissue. The source of these receptors is a woman aged 40 to 50 with non-small cell lung cancer.

In its sample, this clonotype was seen a few times. A junction end diverges from the germline sequence, so it may reflect a read error. The rearrangement joins TRBV20-1 to TRBJ2-6; tentatively, D is TRBD2 (6 bases). This CDR3 has 18 amino acids. Germline lookup yields CDR1 DFQATT and CDR2 SNEGSKA (reference sequence). CDR3 sequence (DNA): TGCAGTGCTAGTCGGGGGATGGGTCTTTTTTCTGGGACCAACGTCCTGACTTTC. This gives the protein CSASRGMGLFSGTNVLTF.

This clonotype occurred many times. This chain connects TRBV28 to TRBJ1-5; 12 nucleotides agree with TRBD1. The CDR3 sequence is 17 residues long. Germline lookup yields CDR1 MDHEN and CDR2 SYDVKM. The V and J ends lost 5 bases and 4 bases, in that order; junction bases with no gene match: 9. The CDR3 DNA sequence: TGTGCCAGCAGTCCACCCGGGACAGGGGGCCGGAATCAGCCCCAGCATTTT. This encodes CASSPPGTGGRNQPQHF.

For this clonotype: One end of the junction fails to match germline, which may point to a read error. The chain couples TRBV11-2 to TRBJ2-3; D is unresolved. Germline V gene data show CDR1 as SGHAT and CDR2 as FQNNGV. The CDR3 contains 12 residues. CDR3 sequence: CASILDTDTQYF. CDR3 nucleotides: TGTGCCAGCATCTTAGACACAGATACGCAGTATTTT.

Notes on this clonotype: Possible read error: a much larger clone is one base away. This rearrangement joins TRBV20-1 to TRBJ2-4; 7 bases match TRBD2. This CDR3 is 14 amino acids long. V was clipped by 6 bases and J by 7 bases; unmatched bases: 12. Germline CDR1 is DFQATT and CDR2 is SNEGSKA (reference sequence). Here the CDR3 DNA reads TGCAGTGCCGAACCCAGCGGGACCACGAACATTCAGTACTTC. Protein product: CSAEPSGTTNIQYF.

This clonotype was detected ten times or more. The V call is TRBV6-5, the J call TRBJ2-1, with a possible D match to TRBD2 (6 bases). V dropped 0 bases and J dropped 4 bases, with 10 bases sitting between them. Germline CDR1 is MNHEY and CDR2 is SVGAGI. This CDR3 contains 15 residues. CDR3 DNA: TGTGCCAGCAGTTACTCGGGGGGAAGGTACAATGAGCAGTTCTTC. Translating gives CASSYSGGRYNEQFF.

This clonotype turned up a few times. This CDR3 fails to terminate in the conserved phenylalanine or tryptophan, so it likely reflects a read error. The CDR3 nucleotides read TGCAGCGTCCTCCTGAACTATGACTACACCTTA. It yields the protein CSVLLNYDYTL. The chain combines TRBV29-1 with TRBJ1-2, with unresolved D. Germline-derived CDR1 and CDR2 are SQVTM and ANQGSEA. The CDR3 is made up of 11 amino acids.

Comments on this clonotype: The junction departs from germline at one end; a sequencing error may be responsible. The V gene is TRBV9, the J gene TRBJ2-7; unclear D gene. Germline V gene sequence: CDR1 SGDLS, CDR2 YYNGEE. This CDR3 has 14 residues. CDR3 sequence reads: CATSPDISPYEQYF. DNA for the CDR3: TGTGCCACCAGCCCCGATATATCCCCCTACGAGCAGTACTTC.

Worth noting for this clonotype: Just one base apart from a much larger clone, this may be a read error. The rearrangement joins TRBV28 to TRBJ1-2, with D possibly TRBD1 on 5 matching bases. V was cut by 5 bases and J by 4 bases, with 17 bases left in between. Germline V lookup: CDR1 MDHEN, CDR2 SYDVKM. This CDR3 is built from 15 residues. The CDR3 here is CASSTRQTGSYGYTF. The CDR3 DNA reads as TGTGCCAGCAGTACTCGACAGACTGGGAGCTATGGCTACACCTTC.

Remarks on this clonotype: At one boundary the junction diverges from the germline segment, which might be a read error. The rearrangement joins TRBV5-1 to TRBJ1-5, with D possibly matching TRBD1 (5 bases). The CDR3 has 18 residues. In germline, CDR1 is SGHRS, CDR2 YFSETQ. CDR3 residues: CASILQGTQILGIQSQHF. CDR3 DNA sequence: TGCGCCAGCATCTTGCAGGGAACCCAGATATTGGGCATTCAGTCCCAGCATTTT.